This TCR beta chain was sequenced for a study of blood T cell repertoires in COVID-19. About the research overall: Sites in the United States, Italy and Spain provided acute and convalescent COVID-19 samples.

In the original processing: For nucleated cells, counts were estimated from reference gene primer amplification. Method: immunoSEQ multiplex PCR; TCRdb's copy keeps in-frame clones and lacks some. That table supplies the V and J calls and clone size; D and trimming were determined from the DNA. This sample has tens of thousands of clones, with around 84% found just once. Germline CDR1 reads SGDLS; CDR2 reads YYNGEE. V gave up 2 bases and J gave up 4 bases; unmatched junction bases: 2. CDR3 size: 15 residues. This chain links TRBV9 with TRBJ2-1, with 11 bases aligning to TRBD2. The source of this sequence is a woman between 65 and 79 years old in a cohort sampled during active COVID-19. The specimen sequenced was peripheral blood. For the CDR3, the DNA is TGTGCCAGCAGCGTGGGACTAGCGGTTTACAATGAGCAGTTCTTC. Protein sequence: CASSVGLAVYNEQFF.